The next 19 T cell receptor beta chains were all read from a single sample in a study of OX40 agonist ivuxolimab in advanced cancers. The repertoire was sequenced with immunoSEQ multiplex PCR; TCRdb's copy has only in-frame clones and lacks some. The profile shows approximately 82,000 clones, roughly 81% of them singletons. The specimen comprised CD4+ or CD8+ T cells sorted from blood, sampled in a trial of the OX40 agonist ivuxolimab. These receptors were taken from an adult with an advanced solid tumor such as melanoma, head and neck, liver or kidney cancer.

The rearrangement joins TRBV5-4 to TRBJ2-1; the D gene could be TRBD1 or TRBD2 (5 bases each). V lost 4 bases and J 4 bases, leaving 21 bases between the germline ends. Germline CDR1 reads SGHNT; CDR2 reads YYREEE (reference sequence). This CDR3 is 17 amino acids long. The CDR3 DNA reads TGTGCCAGCAGCGCCACTGGGACGGCTCCCTCTTACAATGAGCAGTTCTTC. This codes for CASSATGTAPSYNEQFF.

V and J are TRBV4-2 and TRBJ2-7; D remains ambiguous. In germline, CDR1 is LGHNA, CDR2 YNFKEQ. The V end was cut by 3 bases, the J end by 3 bases, with 12 bases between. CDR3 length: 14 residues. The CDR3 DNA sequence: TGTGCCAGCAGCCACCCATCGGCTAGCTACGAGCAGTACTTC. Translating it yields CASSHPSASYEQYF.

V gene TRBV7-9 combines with J gene TRBJ2-1; 7 positions match TRBD1. V was pared by 4 bases and J by 4 bases, with 10 bases of the junction left unmatched. This CDR3 has 16 residues. Per germline, CDR1 SEHNR and CDR2 FQNEAQ (reference sequence). The CDR3 reads CASSSAGTVMYNEQFF. CDR3 nucleotides: TGTGCCAGCAGCTCTGCCGGGACAGTGATGTACAATGAGCAGTTCTTC.

The chain has TRBV11-2 and TRBJ2-7; 12 nucleotides agree with TRBD2. V trimming: 7 bases; J trimming: 5 bases; junction bases outside the gene matches: 6. This CDR3 region has 14 residues. Germline assignment: CDR1 SGHAT and CDR2 FQNNGV. The CDR3, as DNA: TGTGCCAGCAACCGACTAGCGGGGGCCCACGAGCAGTACTTC. Amino acid sequence: CASNRLAGAHEQYF. Based on the CDR3 plus reference TRBV11-2 and TRBJ2-7, the full variable domain is EAGVAQSPRYKIIEKRQSVAFWCNPISGHATLYWYQQILGQGPKLLIQFQNNGVVDDSQLPKDRFSAERLKGVDSTLKIQPAKLEDSAVYLCASNRLAGAHEQYFGPGTRLTVT.

V usage is TRBV11-2 and J usage is TRBJ2-3; D remains unclear. In germline, CDR1 is SGHAT, CDR2 FQNNGV. CDR3 length: 11 residues. V lost 3 bases and J 5 bases, leaving 3 bases between the germline ends. The DNA for the CDR3 is TGTGCCAGCAGCTTTCGAGATACGCAGTATTTT. Residues: CASSFRDTQYF.

This chain joins TRBV4-1 and TRBJ1-2; D unclear. V shed 0 bases and J shed 0 bases, with 8 bases lying between them. Germline V CDR1 and CDR2: MGHRA, YSYEKL. The CDR3 contains 15 residues. The CDR3 sequence: CASSQDQTPNYGYTF. Here the CDR3 DNA reads TGCGCCAGCAGCCAAGACCAGACCCCTAACTATGGCTACACCTTC.

This chain connects TRBV7-6 to TRBJ2-1, with 8 bases aligning to TRBD2. J lost 5 bases, V lost 8 bases, and 8 bases had no gene match. Per germline, CDR1 SGHVS and CDR2 FNYEAQ. The CDR3 totals 14 residues. CDR3 coding DNA: TGTGCCAGCTCGGTGGGACTAGGGAACAATGAGCAGTTCTTC. Amino acids: CASSVGLGNNEQFF. Full variable domain (rest looked up from reference TRBV7-6 and TRBJ2-1): GAGVSQSPRYKVTKRGQDVALRCDPISGHVSLYWYRQALGQGPEFLTYFNYEAQQDKSGLPNDRFSAERPEGSISTLTIQRTEQRDSAMYRCASSVGLGNNEQFFGPGTRLTVL.

The rearrangement links TRBV10-3 to TRBJ1-1, with TRBD1 identical over 7 bases. Looked up from germline, CDR1 is ENHRY and CDR2 is SYGVKD. CDR3 length: 14 residues. Trimming cost V 5 bases and J 5 bases; bases outside gene matches: 8. For the CDR3, the DNA is TGTGCCATCAGTCGACAGGGCGGGGAGACTGAAGCTTTCTTT. Protein sequence: CAISRQGGETEAFF.

The genes are TRBV19 and TRBJ2-1; 10 bases fit TRBD2. CDR1 is LNHDA and CDR2 is SQIVND in the germline V gene (reference sequence). CDR3 length: 15 residues. The J segment lost 4 bases and the V segment lost 10 bases, leaving 10 bases of the junction unmatched. The CDR3 sequence: CATMTGTSAYNEQFF. As DNA, the CDR3 is TGTGCCACCATGACCGGGACTAGCGCGTACAATGAGCAGTTCTTC.

The V call is TRBV6-5, the J call TRBJ2-5; no reliable D call. The DNA matches TRBJ2-7 better at its end, which makes the J call doubtful. Germline V gene sequence: CDR1 MNHEY, CDR2 SVGAGI. The CDR3 has 12 amino acids. The CDR3 sequence: CASSKKIYEQYF. The CDR3 DNA sequence: TGTGCCAGCAGCAAAAAGATCTACGAGCAGTACTTC.

The chain couples TRBV6-5 to TRBJ1-2; D not resolved. V lost 6 bases and J 2 bases, leaving 10 bases between the germline ends. The CDR3 contains 13 residues. Germline CDR1 MNHEY, CDR2 SVGAGI. The CDR3 DNA is TGTGCCAGCAGCCCACAGCGCAACTATGGCTACACCTTC. Its translation is CASSPQRNYGYTF.

This rearrangement joins TRBV19 to TRBJ1-2; D perhaps matches TRBD1 (6 bases). This CDR3 comprises 14 residues. Trimming left V 3 bases short and J 0 bases short, with 8 bases between. The germline CDR1 and CDR2 sequences are LNHDA and SQIVND (reference sequence). This CDR3 is CASSIRTANYGYTF. CDR3 coding DNA: TGTGCCAGTAGTATCAGGACAGCTAACTATGGCTACACCTTC.

This chain connects TRBV27 to TRBJ2-3; maybe TRBD2 (6 bases). This CDR3 has 16 residues. Germline V gives CDR1 MNHEY, CDR2 SMNVEV (reference sequence). Trimming stripped 3 bases from V and 3 bases from J, with 16 bases between. CDR3 protein: CASSFARFAGTDTQYF. The CDR3 DNA is TGTGCCAGCAGTTTTGCCCGTTTTGCGGGAACAGATACGCAGTATTTT.

The chain links TRBV5-1 to TRBJ1-1; 7 nucleotides match TRBD1. Germline CDR1 is SGHRS and CDR2 is YFSETQ. V was pared by 0 bases and J by 0 bases, with 2 bases of the junction left unmatched. The CDR3 spans 15 residues. The CDR3 is CASSLGDSLNTEAFF. CDR3 nucleotide sequence: TGCGCCAGCAGCTTGGGGGACAGCCTGAACACTGAAGCTTTCTTT.

This clone came up many times. The gene calls are TRBV9 and TRBJ1-5, with 8 bases matching TRBD1. The CDR3 is 14 amino acids. V lost 4 bases to trimming and J lost 3 bases; unmatched junction nucleotides: 3. The V gene's germline CDR1 is SGDLS and CDR2 YYNGEE. CDR3 region: CASSLTGDNQPQHF. In nucleotides, the CDR3 is TGTGCCAGCAGCTTGACAGGGGACAATCAGCCCCAGCATTTT.

The CDR3 DNA sequence: TGTGCCAGCACCCCGGACCTTGGGGTTGGCAATCAGCCCCAGCATTTT. It specifies CASTPDLGVGNQPQHF. The chain combines TRBV2 with TRBJ1-5, with D hard to call. Germline assignment: CDR1 SNHLY and CDR2 FYNNEI. The CDR3 consists of 16 residues. Trimming took off 7 bases at V and 2 bases at J, with 18 bases between the two ends.

V is TRBV29-1 and J is TRBJ2-1; 10 nucleotides align to TRBD2. V lost 4 bases and J lost 0; bases outside the gene matches: 9. The CDR3 sequence is 17 residues long. CDR1 SQVTM and CDR2 ANQGSEA come from the germline V gene. The CDR3 loop is CSVVIGAGGSSYNEQFF. CDR3 coding DNA: TGCAGCGTTGTCATAGGAGCGGGGGGGAGCTCCTACAATGAGCAGTTCTTC.

This clone appeared a single time. The rearrangement uses TRBV7-8 and TRBJ2-3, with TRBD2 identical over 12 bases. Germline loops: CDR1 SGHVS, CDR2 FQNEAQ. With V trimmed by 5 bases and J by 4 bases, 7 bases remained unmatched. This CDR3 has 16 amino acids. The CDR3 DNA reads TGTGCCAGCAGCCGAACCCTAGCGGGGGGGGCAGATACGCAGTATTTT. As protein: CASSRTLAGGADTQYF.

This clone was seen only a few times. This chain uses TRBV5-6 with TRBJ2-5, with no clear D. Trimming cost V 4 bases and J 0 bases, with 7 bases left between them. The CDR3 covers 13 residues. Per germline, CDR1 SGHDT and CDR2 YYEEEE. The CDR3 loop is CASSPLYQETQYF. DNA of the CDR3: TGTGCCAGCAGCCCCTTGTACCAAGAGACCCAGTACTTC.